This entry features one T cell receptor beta chain sequence. Its cognate antigen is unknown. Primers for the PCR totalled 60 Vbeta and 13 Jbeta. The method was immunoSEQ multiplex PCR; TCRdb's version includes in-frame clones alone and lacks a portion of them. The top ten clones hold about 4% of a sample with approximately 110,000 clones, less than 85% of them seen once. This sample is drawn from a study of cytomegalovirus exposure and HLA in healthy donors. Whole-study findings and limits: It was likely that a cluster of highly shared sequence variants was a sequencing artifact.

CDR1 is LNHDA and CDR2 is SQIVND in the germline V gene (reference sequence). CDR3 size: 14 residues. V shed 7 bases and J 4 bases; nucleotides not matched to a gene: 8. As for the donors, each was a healthy bone marrow donor. Sequenced material: PBMCs. The chain employs TRBV19 and TRBJ1-1; 8 bases are a match to TRBD1. The receptor was isolated from a woman aged 40 to 50 in good health and CMV-seronegative. CDR3 amino acids: CASNYQGAGTEAFF. CDR3 in DNA: TGTGCCAGTAATTACCAGGGGGCTGGCACTGAAGCTTTCTTT. The full variable domain, with the rest looked up from reference TRBV19 and TRBJ1-1, is DGGITQSPKYLFRKEGQNVTLSCEQNLNHDAMYWYRQDPGQGLRLIYYSQIVNDFQKGDIAEGYSVSREKKESFPLTVTSAQKNPTAFYLCASNYQGAGTEAFFGQGTRLTVV.